These 9 T cell receptor beta chains share one sample of origin, sequenced in a study of T cell clusters in autoimmune cytopenias. TRB amplification used approximately 270 ng of peripheral blood genomic DNA. TRB was amplified by touch-down multiplex PCR, primer pools A and B combined. TCRdb reprocessed the multiplex PCR reads, keeping one entry per CDR3 protein, no DNA. The sample has around 5,400 distinct CDR3 sequences; the top ten hold roughly a fifth. The sample was peripheral blood. These receptors came from a human donor with an autoimmune cytopenia or autoimmune hepatitis (not recorded which).

This clonotype is identified as large from frequency. The chain recombines TRBV29-1 with TRBJ1-1; TCRdb gives TRBD1 as the D gene, but with no DNA this cannot be confirmed. Germline V gene sequence: CDR1 SQVTM, CDR2 ANQGSEA. CDR3 length: 11 residues. The CDR3 protein is CSVAAGAEAFF.

The V gene is TRBV11-2, the J gene TRBJ2-3; TCRdb gives TRBD2 as the D gene, but with no DNA this cannot be confirmed. The CDR3 is made up of 18 amino acids. The V gene's germline CDR1 is SGHAT and CDR2 FQNNGV. CDR3 protein: CASSLGGLAGANTDTQYF.

V usage is TRBV6-6 and J usage is TRBJ1-5; the D gene TCRdb calls, TRBD1, cannot be checked with no DNA. This CDR3 spans 17 amino acids. CDR1 is MNHNY and CDR2 is SVGAGI in the germline V gene (reference sequence). The CDR3 spells CASSRTGEGVEDQPQHF.

This clonotype registers medium-sized by frequency. The V and J genes are TRBV6-5 and TRBJ2-5. Germline V gives CDR1 MNHEY, CDR2 SVGAGI. The CDR3 is 13 residues long. CDR3 in amino acids: CASSLQRLETQYF.

This rearrangement joins TRBV12-3 or TRBV12-4 to TRBJ1-4; TCRdb returns TRBD1, unconfirmable since there is no DNA. This CDR3 comprises 15 residues. This chain's CDR3 is CASSRPHLGGEKLFF.

This clonotype counts as medium-sized (0.01 to 0.1%) by frequency. The rearrangement joins TRBV5-4 to TRBJ1-3; TCRdb's D call, TRBD1, is unchecked because there is no DNA. The CDR3 has 16 residues. CDR1 is SGHNT, CDR2 YYREEE, per germline (reference sequence). This chain's CDR3 is CASSSWLGGSGNTIYF.

The chain has TRBV12-3 or TRBV12-4 and TRBJ1-3. The CDR3 spans 14 residues. The CDR3 loop is CASTLRAGRDTIYF.

This clonotype is identified as medium-sized (0.01 to 0.1%) from frequency. This sequence joins TRBV12-3 or TRBV12-4 and TRBJ2-6; TCRdb names TRBD1, which stays unverified in the absence of DNA. The CDR3 has 16 amino acids. The CDR3: CASSSRGLAGANVLTF.

The gene calls are TRBV19 and TRBJ2-4; TCRdb indicates TRBD1, and absent DNA this call remains unverified. The V gene's germline CDR1 is LNHDA and CDR2 SQIVND (reference sequence). The CDR3 loop spans 22 amino acids. The CDR3 loop reads CASSVPRVGIHRCVTAKNIQYF.